This TCR beta chain appears in the sequencing data of a study of tumor-infiltrating lymphocytes in oesophageal squamous cell carcinoma. Per the germline V gene, CDR1 is ENHRY and CDR2 is SYGVKD. Trimming took 6 bases from V and 5 from J; bases not matched to a gene: 5. CDR3 length: 14 amino acids. By sample share, this clonotype is medium-sized (0.01 to 0.1%). TCRdb passed the PCR reads through MiXCR, listing each CDR3 protein once. The profile shows over 10,000 distinct CDR3 sequences, about 54% of them singletons. Sequenced input: esophageal tumor tissue. V and J are TRBV10-3 and TRBJ2-1; 9 nucleotides align to TRBD2. The sequence was obtained from a male donor with esophageal squamous cell carcinoma. CDR3 sequence (DNA): TGTGCCATCAGCTTAGCGGGAGAAAACAATGAGCAGTTCTTC. This codes for CAISLAGENNEQFF.